This TCR beta chain was sequenced during a study of T cell responses to AZD1222 COVID-19 vaccine. The CDR3 contains 16 residues. The V gene end was trimmed by 4 bases and the J gene end by 5 bases; junction bases not matched to a gene: 11. Germline values: CDR1 SGHTA, CDR2 FQGNSA. Measured with immunoSEQ multiplex PCR; TCRdb has only the in-frame clones, and not every one. The table has about 150,000 clones, less than 95% seen once. In its sample, this clone was seen once. This rearrangement joins TRBV7-2 to TRBJ2-5, with 9 bases lining up with TRBD2. This specimen was peripheral blood, taken on day 0 of AZD1222 vaccination. The TCR originated in an adult in good health. The CDR3 here is CASSYAAGGGKETQYF. The CDR3 nucleotides are TGTGCCAGCAGCTACGCAGCGGGGGGAGGAAAGGAGACCCAGTACTTC. Based on the CDR3 plus reference TRBV7-2 and TRBJ2-5, the full variable domain is GAGVSQSPSNKVTEKGKDVELRCDPISGHTALYWYRQSLGQGLEFLIYFQGNSAPDKSGLPSDRFSAERTGGSVSTLTIQRTQQEDSAVYLCASSYAAGGGKETQYFGPGTRLLVL.